These T cell receptor beta chains were read from a single sample in a study of cytomegalovirus exposure and HLA in healthy donors. TCRdb's table, derived via immunoSEQ multiplex PCR, lists solely in-frame clones and lacks some. The sample lists more than 95,000 clones, around 70% occurring once. Sequencing used PBMCs. These receptors originate from a man in his forties in good health and CMV-seronegative. The CDR3 runs from the conserved cysteine through the conserved F or W. Each record gives: CDR3 DNA, CDR3 protein, V gene, J gene, D gene, clone size. D genes are given only for firm matches. Size is stated for part of the rows, as once, few or many counts, or as a class when the clone is expanded.

TGTGCCAGCAGTTCCTTCGAGGAAATTGATCAGCCCCAGCATTTT	CASSSFEEIDQPQHF	TRBV6-6	TRBJ1-5	NA	once
TGTGCCAGCACTCTAGCGGGAGGGCCTTACAATGAGCAGTTCTTC	CASTLAGGPYNEQFF	TRBV27	TRBJ2-1	TRBD2	NA
TGTGCCTGGGAACTCACCGGGACAGGGGGCTACGAGCAGTACTTC	CAWELTGTGGYEQYF	TRBV30	TRBJ2-7	TRBD1	few
TGTGCCACGGGGACAGGGGGGACAGATACGCAGTATTTT	CATGTGGTDTQYF	TRBV10-3	TRBJ2-3	TRBD1	NA
TGTGCCAGCAGCCTCGGACAGGGGGAAATAGATACGCAGTATTTT	CASSLGQGEIDTQYF	TRBV25-1	TRBJ2-3	TRBD1	NA
TGCGCCAGCAGCCAGCGAACCCAGGGGGCGCTTAACACTGAAGCTTTCTTT	CASSQRTQGALNTEAFF	TRBV4-1	TRBJ1-1	TRBD1	NA
TGTGCCAGCAGCGGACTAGCGGGGGCAGGGGGGGAGCTGTTTTTT	CASSGLAGAGGELFF	TRBV5-4	TRBJ2-2	TRBD2	NA
TGTGCCAGCAGCGGGACTAGCGGGCGACGGGAGACCCAGTACTTC	CASSGTSGRRETQYF	TRBV9	TRBJ2-5	TRBD2	NA
TGTGCCAGCAGTTCCCCGACAGGCTTAGAGACCCAGTACTTC	CASSSPTGLETQYF	TRBV28	TRBJ2-5	NA	NA
TGTGCCAGCAGCGCTGAAACAGTGAATTCACCCCTCCACTTT	CASSAETVNSPLHF	TRBV9	TRBJ1-6	NA	NA
TGCGCCAGCAGCTTTTCGGGACAGGGAGTCGCTGAAGCTTTCTTT	CASSFSGQGVAEAFF	TRBV5-1	TRBJ1-1	TRBD1	once
TGCAGCGTTGAAACCACTAGCGGGACCCGTAATGAGCAGTTCTTC	CSVETTSGTRNEQFF	TRBV29-1	TRBJ2-1	TRBD2	NA
TGTGCCAGCAGCGGACAGCGCTTTAATGAAAAACTGTTTTTT	CASSGQRFNEKLFF	TRBV6-5	TRBJ1-4	NA	once
TGTGCCAGCAGCCCGGGACAGGGGCACTCCTACGAGCAGTACTTC	CASSPGQGHSYEQYF	TRBV6-5	TRBJ2-7	TRBD1	NA
TGTGCCAGCAGCTTAGGGGGGGCAGGAGAGACCCAGTACTTC	CASSLGGAGETQYF	TRBV7-3	TRBJ2-5	NA	NA
TGTGCCAGCAGCTTCGGCGCCGAGAGCGGGAGAGCCGGGGAGCTGTTTTTT	CASSFGAESGRAGELFF	TRBV11-2	TRBJ2-2	TRBD2	once
TGTGCCAGCGCAAGCTCCCCGGGACTAGGTTCCCTCACAGATACGCAGTATTTT	CASASSPGLGSLTDTQYF	TRBV28	TRBJ2-3	TRBD2	few
TGTGCCAGCAGTTATTCAGGACAGGGGGCTGGGAAGCAGTACTTC	CASSYSGQGAGKQYF	TRBV6-6	TRBJ2-7	TRBD1	NA